Described below is a single TCR beta chain sequence and its context. As yet, its antigen is unknown. Autoimmune disease history or systemic immunosuppression led to patient exclusion. Clones were sequenced by immunoSEQ multiplex PCR, and TCRdb holds only the in-frame ones, with some missing. Here the sample spans 75,000 to 95,000 clones, 85% to 90% being singletons. The V end was cut by 3 bases, the J end by 4 bases, with 11 bases between. The CDR3 runs to 14 residues. Germline CDR1 and CDR2: MNHEY and SMNVEV (reference sequence). This sample was taken from a study of OX40 agonist ivuxolimab in advanced cancers. Turning to the study itself: As their treatment, patients were administered ivuxolimab, an agonistic anti-OX40 (CD134) antibody.

Broader study findings: Researchers did not establish what antigens the expanded peripheral T cells target.

Here the sequenced sample was CD4+ or CD8+ T cells sorted from blood, taken in a trial of the OX40 agonist ivuxolimab. The chain joins TRBV27 to TRBJ2-3, with TRBD1 as a possible D gene (6 bases). The receptor's source is an adult with an advanced solid tumor such as melanoma, head and neck, liver or kidney cancer. The CDR3 coding sequence is TGTGCCAGCAGTTTCGCAGGGGCATCAGATACGCAGTATTTT. Protein product: CASSFAGASDTQYF.